The rows below give T cell receptor beta chains drawn from one sample of a study of siplizumab effects on memory and regulatory T cells. Measured with immunoSEQ multiplex PCR; TCRdb has only the in-frame clones, and not every one. The sample holds about 120,000 clones, roughly 94% seen once. The material sequenced was non-Treg CD4+ T cells sorted from blood. These receptor sequences come from a human donor in good health. Both conserved end residues are part of each CDR3. The D gene is left open where the match is weak. Only part of the rows carry a size: once, few, many, or a class if the clone is expanded.

>TRBJ1-1|NA|TRBV6-5|13|NA
TGTGCCAGCAGTGAAGCGCGGAGGGTTGAAGCTTTCTTT
CASSEARRVEAFF
>TRBJ1-1|NA|TRBV5-4|15|TRBD1
TGTGCCAGCAGCTTGACAGGGAGGGGGCACACTGAAGCTTTCTTT
CASSLTGRGHTEAFF
>TRBJ2-7|once|TRBV27|15|NA
TGTGCCAGCAGTTTAGTGGGGGGACGTTTCGACGAGCAGTACTTC
CASSLVGGRFDEQYF
>TRBJ2-2|NA|TRBV5-1|18|NA
TGCGCCAGCAGCTTCTCCGGATACCAGGCGGGAAACACCGGGGAGCTGTTTTTT
CASSFSGYQAGNTGELFF
>TRBJ1-2|NA|TRBV5-8|18|NA
TGTGCCAGCAGCCCGGCCGGGTACGATAAGCCGGGGCCCTATGGCTACACCTTC
CASSPAGYDKPGPYGYTF
>TRBJ1-5|NA|TRBV19|15|NA
TGTGCCAGTAGTATGGGGGGAGGGAGCAATCAGCCCCAGCATTTT
CASSMGGGSNQPQHF
>TRBJ1-3|NA|TRBV7-9|16|NA
TGTGCCAGCAGCTGGGGGGACGGCCGCTCTGGAAACACCATATATTTT
CASSWGDGRSGNTIYF
>TRBJ2-6|NA|TRBV29-1|18|NA
TGCAGCGTTCTTCCCCAGGGGGGACACGTCTCTGGGGCCAACGTCCTGACTTTC
CSVLPQGGHVSGANVLTF
>TRBJ1-5|NA|TRBV11-2|14|NA
TGTGCCAGCAGCTTATCTAGTAGCAATCAGCCCCAGCATTTT
CASSLSSSNQPQHF
>TRBJ2-7|NA|TRBV15|14|TRBD1
TGTGCCACCAGCAACAGGGGGTTCAGCTACGAGCAGTACTTC
CATSNRGFSYEQYF
>TRBJ1-2|few|TRBV7-9|16|TRBD1
TGTGCCAGCAGCTTAGATGGGACAGGGGCCTCCTATGGCTACACCTTC
CASSLDGTGASYGYTF
>TRBJ1-1|once|TRBV29-1|12|NA
TGCAGCGTTTTGGGCCCGGACACTGAAGCTTTCTTT
CSVLGPDTEAFF
>TRBJ2-1|NA|TRBV7-3|15|TRBD2
TGTGCCAGCAGCTTAACTAGCGGGAAGTCTAATGAGCAGTTCTTC
CASSLTSGKSNEQFF
>TRBJ2-1|NA|TRBV4-2|15|NA
TGTGCCAGCAGCCAAGATATGGGTGTATACAATGAGCAGTTCTTC
CASSQDMGVYNEQFF
>TRBJ2-5|NA|TRBV19|14|TRBD2
TGTGCCTCACCTCGGGAGGGGACGGAGGAGACCCAGTACTTC
CASPREGTEETQYF
>TRBJ2-3|NA|TRBV5-1|14|NA
TGCGCCAGCAGCGTCGGACCCAGCACAGATACGCAGTATTTT
CASSVGPSTDTQYF
>TRBJ1-1|NA|TRBV6-5|15|TRBD1
TGTGCCAGCAGTCGACAGGGGGTAATCGGCACTGAAGCTTTCTTT
CASSRQGVIGTEAFF
>TRBJ2-2|NA|TRBV7-3|12|NA
TGTGCCAGCAGCCAATTCACCGGGGAGCTGTTTTTT
CASSQFTGELFF
>TRBJ1-5|once|TRBV10-3|15|TRBD1
TGTGCCATCAGTGAGGGGACAGGGTTTGGTCAGCCCCAGCATTTT
CAISEGTGFGQPQHF
>TRBJ2-1|NA|TRBV5-4|17|TRBD2
TGTGCCAGCAGCAAGGGACTAGCGGGGAGCTCCTACAATGAGCAGTTCTTC
CASSKGLAGSSYNEQFF
>TRBJ2-2|NA|TRBV11-2|14|NA
TGTGCCAGCAGCTTAGATCGAAACACCGGGGAGCTGTTTTTT
CASSLDRNTGELFF
>TRBJ2-2|once|TRBV27|17|TRBD2
TGTGCCAGCAGTACCACGGGACTAGATAAGAACACCGGGGAGCTGTTTTTT
CASSTTGLDKNTGELFF
>TRBJ2-7|NA|TRBV6-4|13|NA
TGTGCCAGCAGGTGCCAGAGAAACTACGAGCAGTACTTC
CASRCQRNYEQYF
>TRBJ1-2|once|TRBV6-1|12|NA
TGTGCCAGCAGGCGCGGGCTCTATGGCTACACCTTC
CASRRGLYGYTF
>TRBJ1-3|NA|TRBV27|13|NA
TGTGCCAACGAACAAGAAGTGAGGGACACCATATATTTT
CANEQEVRDTIYF
>TRBJ2-7|few|TRBV10-1|13|NA
TGCGCCAGCAGTGAGATTTTGGGGTACGAGCAGTACTTC
CASSEILGYEQYF
>TRBJ2-1|NA|TRBV4-2|15|TRBD1
TGTGCCAGCAGCAAGGGACAGGGCGCCTACAATGAGCAGTTCTTC
CASSKGQGAYNEQFF
>TRBJ2-1|NA|TRBV19|13|TRBD1
TGTGCCACGGGACAGGGGCTGGTCAATGAGCAGTTCTTC
CATGQGLVNEQFF
>TRBJ1-2|NA|TRBV18|13|NA
TGTGCCAGCTCACCGCCGACAGGCAATGGCTACACCTTC
CASSPPTGNGYTF
>TRBJ1-3|NA|TRBV6-6|15|TRBD1
TGTGCCAGCCTCCCGGGGCAGGGGGTGAAAAACACCATATATTTT
CASLPGQGVKNTIYF
>TRBJ1-3|NA|TRBV7-7|18|TRBD1
TGTGCTAGCAGCTTTACTTGGGTGCGTGCAGGGGGAGCAGGGGCCATATATTTT
CASSFTWVRAGGAGAIYF
>TRBJ2-1|NA|TRBV7-9|15|NA
TGTGCCAGCAGCCCCGACAGTTACTCCTACAATGAGCAGTTCTTC
CASSPDSYSYNEQFF
>TRBJ1-2|NA|TRBV10-3|17|NA
TGTGCCATCAGTGAGCCTTCTTCAGAGGCGACGAACTATGGCTACACCTTC
CAISEPSSEATNYGYTF
>TRBJ1-3|NA|TRBV2|15|NA
TGTGCCAGCCAGGGAGGCTCTTCCTCTGGAAACACCATATATTTT
CASQGGSSSGNTIYF
>TRBJ2-3|NA|TRBV7-3|15|TRBD1
TGTGCCAGCAGCTTCGGACAGGGTCGGACAGATACGCAGTATTTT
CASSFGQGRTDTQYF
>TRBJ2-2|NA|TRBV9|16|TRBD2
TGTGCCAGCAGCGTGGGGACTACCCCAATCACCGGGGAGCTGTTTTTT
CASSVGTTPITGELFF
>TRBJ1-3|NA|TRBV18|14|NA
TGTGCCAGCTCAGGACAGTCCTCTGGAAACACCATATATTTT
CASSGQSSGNTIYF
>TRBJ1-3|once|TRBV6-6|14|NA
TGTGCCAGCAGGCCCCCAGGGTCGGGAAACACCATATATTTT
CASRPPGSGNTIYF
>TRBJ2-3|NA|TRBV13|15|NA
TGTGCCAGCAGCTCCCTGACGGACGTCACAGATACGCAGTATTTT
CASSSLTDVTDTQYF
>TRBJ2-5|NA|TRBV4-1|19|TRBD2
TGCGCCAGCAGCCAACGTCGTGGGGCGGGGGATTCAAGAGAGCAGACCCAGTACTTC
CASSQRRGAGDSREQTQYF
>TRBJ2-1|NA|TRBV4-1|15|NA
TGCGCCTCCAGTTGGCAGAGCCGCTCCTACAATGAGCAGTTCTTC
CASSWQSRSYNEQFF
>TRBJ1-2|NA|TRBV27|20|TRBD1
TGTGCCAGCAGACCGGGACAGGGGGCGCGGTTCATCTTCGTTAACTATGGCTATACCTTC
CASRPGQGARFIFVNYGYTF
>TRBJ2-7|NA|TRBV11-2|15|NA
TGTGCCAGCAGCATATTCCTAACCGGCTCCTACGAGCAGTACTTC
CASSIFLTGSYEQYF
>TRBJ1-2|NA|TRBV19|15|NA
TGTGCCAGTATCACTAAACTGGGGGCCCAGGGGGGCTACACCTTC
CASITKLGAQGGYTF
>TRBJ1-4|once|TRBV6-1|15|NA
TGTGCCAGCAGAGTTCCGGGGACTCGGGGAGAAAAACTGTTTTTT
CASRVPGTRGEKLFF
>TRBJ1-6|NA|TRBV6-1|15|NA
TGTGCCAGCAGTGATGTCCAGGCCGCTAGTTCACCCCTCCACTTT
CASSDVQAASSPLHF
>TRBJ2-1|NA|TRBV27|15|TRBD2
TGTGCCAGCAGTTTCGAAGCGGGGGACTACAATGAGCAGTTCTTC
CASSFEAGDYNEQFF
>TRBJ2-7|NA|TRBV19|14|NA
TGTGCCAGTAGTGATTCTAGCGTTTCCTACGAGCAGTACTTC
CASSDSSVSYEQYF
>TRBJ1-2|NA|TRBV6-5|15|NA
TGTGCCAGCAGTTACCCCGGGACGGATAACTATGGCTACACCTTC
CASSYPGTDNYGYTF
>TRBJ1-1|NA|TRBV7-9|19|TRBD1
TGTGCCAGCAGCCCGGGGGGTATGACAGGGGGCGTTTTGAACACTGAAGCTTTCTTT
CASSPGGMTGGVLNTEAFF
>TRBJ2-5|once|TRBV29-1|19|TRBD2
TGCAGCGTTGGCTCCATGCTAGCGGGAGGCGCCGAAGGGGGGGAGACCCAGTACTTC
CSVGSMLAGGAEGGETQYF